The 26 T cell receptor beta chains listed next were all sequenced from one sample in a study of shared clonotypes between healthy human individuals. The repertoire was sequenced with immunoSEQ multiplex PCR; TCRdb's copy has only in-frame clones and lacks some. The sample carries hundreds of thousands of clones, more than 95% recorded once. The material sequenced was naive CD4+ T cells sorted from blood. Sample subset: CD45RA+ positively selected. These receptor sequences come from a woman aged 25 to 39 in good health.

The J gene is TRBJ2-7, the V gene TRBV28, with 7 bases that match TRBD2. Germline V lookup: CDR1 MDHEN, CDR2 SYDVKM. The CDR3 contains 18 residues. The J segment lost 0 bases and the V segment lost 2 bases, leaving 13 bases of the junction unmatched. In nucleotides, the CDR3 is TGTGCCAGCAGTTTACGACGAGGGCGGCTAGCGGACTCCTACGAGCAGTACTTC. Its translation is CASSLRRGRLADSYEQYF.

The chain carries TRBV7-3 and TRBJ2-1; D perhaps matches TRBD2 (6 bases). V lost 6 bases to trimming and J lost 2 bases, with 14 bases between them. The CDR3 extends over 15 amino acids. In germline, CDR1 is SGHTA, CDR2 FQGTGA. The CDR3 here is CASRRDSGPYNEQFF. The CDR3 nucleotides are TGTGCCAGCAGACGGGACTCGGGCCCCTACAATGAGCAGTTCTTC.

The chain combines TRBV11-2 with TRBJ2-5; D uncertain. This CDR3 region has 14 residues. Germline V gene data show CDR1 as SGHAT and CDR2 as FQNNGV. V was shortened by 4 bases and J by 1 base, with 10 bases between the two germline ends. This CDR3 reads CASSSGRRQETQYF. The DNA of the CDR3 is TGTGCCAGCAGCTCTGGACGTCGCCAAGAGACCCAGTACTTC.

V is TRBV2 and J is TRBJ2-7; 16 nucleotides agree with TRBD2. The CDR3 covers 16 residues. Germline CDR1 is SNHLY and CDR2 is FYNNEI. V was pared by 6 bases and J by 4 bases, with 6 bases of the junction left unmatched. In DNA form, the CDR3 reads TGTGCCAGCAGCCCGGGACTAGCGGGAGGGGGGTACGAGCAGTACTTC. It codes for CASSPGLAGGGYEQYF.

CDR3 amino acids: CASSTGGPGDTQYF. The DNA for the CDR3 is TGTGCCAGCAGCACCGGAGGCCCCGGAGATACGCAGTATTTT. This sequence joins TRBV6-1 and TRBJ2-3; D might be TRBD2 (5 bases). CDR1 is MNHNS and CDR2 is SASEGT in the germline V gene. This CDR3 is 14 amino acids long. With 6 bases removed from V and 5 bases from J, the gap between germline ends came to 15 bases.

The chain employs TRBV19 and TRBJ2-7; tentatively, D is TRBD1 (6 bases). The CDR3 extends over 14 amino acids. Germline CDR1 is LNHDA and CDR2 is SQIVND (reference sequence). V dropped 4 bases and J dropped 8 bases, with 18 bases sitting between them. This chain's CDR3 is CASSSRGTTSKQYF. The CDR3 region has the DNA TGTGCCAGTAGTAGTAGGGGGACCACCTCCAAGCAGTACTTC.

The gene calls are TRBV6-5 and TRBJ2-7, with 11 positions matching TRBD2. CDR1 MNHEY and CDR2 SVGAGI come from the germline V gene. V lost 5 bases and J lost 0; bases outside the gene matches: 3. The CDR3 length is 15 residues. The CDR3 protein is CASSPLAGGSYEQYF. The CDR3 DNA reads as TGTGCCAGCAGTCCTCTAGCGGGAGGCTCCTACGAGCAGTACTTC.

The chain combines TRBV10-3 with TRBJ1-2; perhaps TRBD1 as D (5 bases). Trimming took off 4 bases at V and 7 bases at J, with 7 bases between the two ends. The CDR3 sequence is 11 residues long. Per the germline V gene, CDR1 is ENHRY and CDR2 is SYGVKD. CDR3 protein: CAISGGTGYTF. The DNA of the CDR3 is TGTGCCATCAGTGGTGGGACTGGCTACACCTTC.

This chain links TRBV6-5 with TRBJ2-7; D remains unclear. The CDR3 consists of 15 residues. Germline-derived CDR1 and CDR2 are MNHEY and SVGAGI. The V gene lost 0 bases and the J gene lost 2 bases, with 11 bases spanning the gap. The CDR3 DNA sequence: TGTGCCAGCAGTTACTCTCGGGCCACGACCTACGAGCAGTACTTC. Encoded protein: CASSYSRATTYEQYF.

The genes are TRBV6-5 and TRBJ2-3; no firm D call. CDR1 and CDR2 from the germline V gene are MNHEY and SVGAGI. The CDR3 runs to 11 residues. V shed 6 bases and J shed 5 bases, with 6 bases lying between them. CDR3 sequence reads: CASRLGDTQYF. The DNA of the CDR3 is TGTGCCAGCAGGTTGGGAGATACGCAGTATTTT.

V is TRBV6-4 and J is TRBJ1-1; TRBD1 is a possible D gene (5 bases). Deletions cut 5 bases from V and 0 bases from J, with 7 bases between. This CDR3 region has 13 residues. Germline V gene lookup returns CDR1 MRHNA and CDR2 SNTAGT. CDR3 loop: CASSRDLNTEAFF. The DNA for the CDR3 is TGTGCCAGCAGTCGGGACTTGAACACTGAAGCTTTCTTT.

The chain joins TRBV6-5 to TRBJ1-6, with D perhaps TRBD1 (6 bases). Germline V CDR1 and CDR2: MNHEY, SVGAGI. The CDR3 loop spans 15 amino acids. V lost 4 bases, J lost 4 bases, and 11 bases lay in between. The CDR3 region is CASSFGQRYNSPLHF. As DNA, the CDR3 is TGTGCCAGCAGTTTCGGACAGAGATATAATTCACCCCTCCACTTT.

The rearrangement uses TRBV27 and TRBJ1-4; 8 bases align to TRBD1. The length of the CDR3 is 13 residues. Per the germline V gene, CDR1 is MNHEY and CDR2 is SMNVEV (reference sequence). V trimming: 5 bases; J trimming: 8 bases; junction bases outside the gene matches: 4. The CDR3 sequence: CASSPRTGEKLFF. CDR3 bases: TGTGCCAGCAGTCCCCGGACAGGGGAAAAACTGTTTTTT. The full variable domain, with the rest looked up from reference TRBV27 and TRBJ1-4, is EAQVTQNPRYLITVTGKKLTVTCSQNMNHEYMSWYRQDPGLGLRQIYYSMNVEVTDKGDVPEGYKVSRKEKRNFPLILESPSPNQTSLYFCASSPRTGEKLFFGSGTQLSVL.

CDR3 residues: CASSAQGWSGEKLFF. The CDR3 DNA reads as TGTGCCAGCAGCGCCCAGGGTTGGTCAGGAGAAAAACTGTTTTTT. The chain employs TRBV9 and TRBJ1-4; perhaps TRBD1 as D (5 bases). Between the trimmed V and J ends, which lost 3 bases and 8 bases, there was a span of 17 bases. This CDR3 region has 15 residues. Germline values: CDR1 SGDLS, CDR2 YYNGEE.

The rearrangement uses TRBV19 and TRBJ2-4; 7 nucleotides align to TRBD2. The J segment lost 3 bases and the V segment lost 4 bases, leaving 15 bases of the junction unmatched. The CDR3 length is 18 residues. Germline CDR1 and CDR2: LNHDA and SQIVND (reference sequence). The chain's CDR3 is CASSSIRRGIAGKNIQYF. CDR3 sequence (DNA): TGTGCCAGTAGTAGCATCCGGAGGGGAATAGCGGGCAAAAACATTCAGTACTTC.

This chain joins TRBV7-9 and TRBJ1-1; no definite D call. With 5 bases removed from V and 4 bases from J, the gap between germline ends came to 14 bases. Germline loops: CDR1 SEHNR, CDR2 FQNEAQ (reference sequence). The CDR3 loop spans 14 amino acids. CDR3 bases: TGTGCCAGCAGCCCTACCGCGGAAGGCACTGAAGCTTTCTTT. It is translated as CASSPTAEGTEAFF. Looking up the rest from reference TRBV7-9 and TRBJ1-1 gives the full variable domain: DTGVSQNPRHKITKRGQNVTFRCDPISEHNRLYWYRQTLGQGPEFLTYFQNEAQLEKSRLLSDRFSAERPKGSFSTLEIQRTEQGDSAMYLCASSPTAEGTEAFFGQGTRLTVV.

This chain joins TRBV6-1 and TRBJ2-5; 13 nucleotides align to TRBD2. CDR3 length: 15 amino acids. From germline, CDR1 is MNHNS and CDR2 SASEGT. V lost 1 base, J lost 4 bases, and 0 bases stayed unmatched. For the CDR3, the DNA is TGTGCCAGCAGTGAAGGGACTAGCGGGAGAGAGACCCAGTACTTC. Protein: CASSEGTSGRETQYF.

This chain joins TRBV5-6 and TRBJ1-4, with a possible D match to TRBD1 (5 bases). Germline-derived CDR1 and CDR2 are SGHDT and YYEEEE. The CDR3 runs 14 residues. Trimming stripped 4 bases from V and 8 bases from J, with 15 bases between. The CDR3, as DNA: TGTGCCAGCAGCCGCGGGGGGTCCGGGGAAAAACTGTTTTTT. This translates into CASSRGGSGEKLFF.

The chain couples TRBV10-1 to TRBJ2-1; TRBD2 matches 11 bases. The CDR3 runs 15 residues. Germline-derived CDR1 and CDR2 are WNHNN and SYGVQD (reference sequence). Trimming at V came to 2 bases and at J to 4 bases, leaving 1 base not matched to a gene. CDR3 nucleotide sequence: TGCGCCAGCAGTGAGATAGCGGGAGGGTACAATGAGCAGTTCTTC. It translates to CASSEIAGGYNEQFF.

Of note for this clone: An end of the junction differs from the germline gene, which may be a read error. The chain recombines TRBV28 with TRBJ2-7, with TRBD2 matching over 10 bases. This CDR3 has 12 amino acids. Germline values: CDR1 MDHEN, CDR2 SYDVKM. CDR3 loop: CASSLSGRGSTF. DNA of the CDR3: TGTGCCAGCAGTTTAAGCGGGAGGGGGAGTACGTTT.

The rearrangement uses TRBV6-6 and TRBJ1-1; D gene uncertain. V lost 2 bases, J lost 2 bases, and 9 bases lay in between. The CDR3 contains 14 residues. From germline, CDR1 is MNHNY and CDR2 SVGAGI (reference sequence). CDR3: CASSYRTLNTEAFF. Here the CDR3 DNA reads TGTGCCAGCAGTTACAGGACGCTAAACACTGAAGCTTTCTTT.

CDR3 nucleotide sequence: TGTGCCAGCAGCTTTGCGAACACAGATACGCAGTATTTT. Its translation is CASSFANTDTQYF. J is TRBJ2-3 and V is TRBV7-9; D gene unclear. This CDR3 spans 13 amino acids. The V gene's germline CDR1 is SEHNR and CDR2 FQNEAQ (reference sequence). V shed 3 bases and J shed 2 bases, with 6 bases lying between them.

V usage is TRBV10-3 and J usage is TRBJ2-1; weak D call: TRBD2 (5 bases). The CDR3 is 14 residues long. Germline V lookup: CDR1 ENHRY, CDR2 SYGVKD. Trimming took off 3 bases at V and 10 bases at J, with 16 bases between the two ends. CDR3 DNA sequence: TGTGCCATCAGTGACTTTGGCCCTCCGGGGGAGCAGTTCTTC. Encoded protein: CAISDFGPPGEQFF.

The genes are TRBV28 and TRBJ2-1, with TRBD2 matching over 8 bases. Unmatched junction bases numbered 6, after V lost 7 bases and J lost 7 bases. CDR3 size: 13 residues. Germline CDR1 is MDHEN and CDR2 is SYDVKM. CDR3 sequence: CASNLTSVNEQFF. In DNA, the CDR3 is TGTGCCAGCAACCTGACTAGCGTGAATGAGCAGTTCTTC. Filled out from reference TRBV28 and TRBJ2-1, the complete variable domain reads DVKVTQSSRYLVKRTGEKVFLECVQDMDHENMFWYRQDPGLGLRLIYFSYDVKMKEKGDIPEGYSVSREKKERFSLILESASTNQTSMYLCASNLTSVNEQFFGPGTRLTVL.

In DNA, the CDR3 is TGCAGCGTCCTCACGGGCAACCCAACTAACGAGCAGTACTTC. Its translation is CSVLTGNPTNEQYF. This sequence joins TRBV29-1 and TRBJ2-7, with D unclear. From germline, CDR1 is SQVTM and CDR2 ANQGSEA. Deletions cut 6 bases from V and 5 bases from J, with 20 bases between. The CDR3 is 14 amino acids.

The chain employs TRBV10-3 and TRBJ2-1; D remains unclear. The V end lost 3 bases, the J end lost 8 bases, and 8 bases lay between the germline ends. CDR1 and CDR2 from the germline V gene are ENHRY and SYGVKD. The CDR3 runs 12 residues. The CDR3 bases are TGTGCCATCAGTGAAGATGGTTATGAGCAGTTCTTC. Its translation: CAISEDGYEQFF.